The T cell receptor beta chain described here comes from a study of blood T cell repertoires in COVID-19 (dated by TCRdb to about 2020). Study-level background: Samples from collaborators originated in the United States, Italy and Spain and spanned both the acute and convalescent phases of COVID-19. The material from the prospective study consisted of cDNA or gDNA derived from T cells, B-cell-depleted T cells, or PBMCs. Deeply sampled blood TCRbeta repertoires from subjects exposed to, actively infected with, or recovered from COVID-19 were included in the dataset. The repertoires were released in a freely available public database intended as a resource for research on the immune response to SARS-CoV-2. The samples were drawn from two sources: the first 160 participants of the ongoing ImmuneRACE study, and 950 to 1,500 subjects contributed by 6 global collaborators. Nearly every sample came with metadata listing a de-identified subject ID, COVID-19 status, age in years and sex. Where available, HLA class I and class II types were taken from metadata supplied by the sample provider and were not determined by assay-based typing. Broad study findings and their caveats: How much clinical and demographic metadata was included differed by source and by participant, and the metadata was provided uncurated.

As concerns this clone: No antigen is known for it. One base away there is no much larger clone; base qualities are not given.

Its CDR3 holds 12 amino acids, cysteine through phenylalanine. Only the CDR3 DNA is retained, 36 bases long and in frame from the first base. From a lookup of the germline V gene, CDR1 and CDR2 are KGHDR and SFDVKD. After removal of 5 bases from V and 7 bases from J, the junction retains 3 bases not matched to a gene. Participants in the prospective study were aged about 18 to 100 years, lived in some 24 United States geographic areas, and enrolled through a virtual design. Cohort assignment in the prospective study relied on participant-reported clinical history from a screening survey and a study questionnaire. Exposed participants had been in contact with someone with a PCR-confirmed or clinician-diagnosed COVID-19 case within 2 weeks of study entry. Each participant in the prospective study had whole blood, serum and a nasopharyngeal or oropharyngeal swab collected by mobile phlebotomists. Prospective study participants could optionally give additional blood draws and questionnaires over an approximately two-month period. Blood samples from the prospective study were shipped frozen or at room temperature prior to DNA extraction.

TCRbeta CDR3 regions were amplified from genomic DNA using the immunoSEQ Assay, a bias-controlled multiplex PCR. The study's processing was this. The number of nucleated cells in each sample was estimated from the amplification of reference gene primers within the assay. Sequence reads were collapsed and filtered to measure the absolute abundance of every unique TCRbeta CDR3 rearrangement. For each sample, productive Simpson clonality was calculated as the square root of Simpson's diversity index across productive rearrangements. TCRdb retrieved this table from immuneACCESS and kept in-frame rearrangements only. Not all clones are present; in checked studies, unresolved V genes account for under half, and no reason is known for the remainder. That table gives V, J and clone size, and the DNA gave D and trimming. The sample table lists over 250,000 clones, 80% to 85% of them with a count of one. The ten most abundant clones make up roughly 4.7% of the sample.

The chain is assembled from TRBV24-1 and TRBJ1-1, and 7 junctional nucleotides match TRBD1. The sample consisted of PBMCs or T cells enriched from blood (not recorded which). The clonotype originates from a man aged 40-50 years who had been exposed to COVID-19. The CDR3 reads CATSGQGGEAFF. The DNA sequence reads TGTGCCACCAGTGGACAGGGCGGTGAAGCTTTCTTT.